This T cell receptor beta chain came from a study of tumor-infiltrating lymphocytes in primary liver carcinoma. The template, around 520 ng total RNA, yielded TCR beta cDNA made with a constant-region primer. Slightly modified ARM-PCR, run as three nested multiplex PCR rounds, produced the TCR beta libraries. With TRBV1-TRBV30 forward primers and a C-beta reverse primer, the first two PCR rounds were run for approximately 10 cycles each. In TCRdb, the multiplex PCR reads were re-called with MiXCR into one record per CDR3 protein. Found here are tens of thousands of distinct CDR3 sequences, approximately 69% of them singletons; the top ten hold about 28%. This CDR3 region has 17 residues. Germline assignment: CDR1 MNHNY and CDR2 SVGAGI (reference sequence). Extraction of RNA together with DNA used about 20-34 mg of unsorted bulk tissue. Patients had primary liver carcinoma treated by surgical resection.

On this clonotype: At one end the junction does not follow the germline gene, possibly because of a read error.

What was sequenced was tumor-adjacent normal liver tissue. The V gene is TRBV6-6, the J gene TRBJ2-2; D unresolved. The receptor's source is a man aged 40-50 years with primary liver carcinoma and hepatitis B virus infection. The CDR3 is CARSYNFGHTNTGELFF. Written as DNA, the CDR3 is TGTGCCAGAAGTTACAACTTTGGGCACACGAACACCGGGGAGCTGTTTTTT.